This entry is about one TCR beta chain. The target antigen is unknown. The entry originates in a study of T cell responses to AZD1222 COVID-19 vaccine. Some clones are missing from TCRdb's copy, which holds only in-frame ones; the method was immunoSEQ multiplex PCR. The top ten clones hold over 1.1% of a sample with 150,000 or so clones, 75% to 95% of them seen once. Per germline, CDR1 LGHNA and CDR2 YNFKEQ. V gave up 0 bases and J gave up 3 bases, with 15 bases separating them. This CDR3 spans 16 amino acids. Findings of the study overall: Clonal diversity was possibly underestimated, and white British individuals and females predominated among donors. Elevations in Spike-specific TCR breadth and depth followed administration of two AZD1222 doses.

The V call is TRBV4-2, the J call TRBJ2-7; a possible D gene is TRBD2 (6 bases). Sequences were derived from peripheral blood, sampled on day 0 of AZD1222 vaccination. The sequence came from an adult in good health. The CDR3 DNA sequence: TGTGCCAGCAGCCAAGAATTAGGGACGGGGGACTACGAGCAGTACTTC. Translating it yields CASSQELGTGDYEQYF.